These T cell receptor beta chains were read from a single sample in a study of post-analysis software for immune sequencing data. TCRdb re-analysed the PCR reads in MiXCR, keeping a single row per CDR3 protein. The sample shows approximately 570,000 distinct CDR3 sequences, roughly 40% of them seen only once. The sequencing sample was made of blood. The receptors were sampled from a girl under 18 with multiple sclerosis. The CDR3 runs from the conserved cysteine through the conserved F or W. A D gene is named only where the DNA matches it firmly.

TRBV6-6,TRBD1,CATVDRVGQPQHF
TRBV25-1,-,CASSDWRRGYQYF
TRBV27,TRBD1,CASSDRGNYGYTF
TRBV12-3/TRBV12-4,-,CASSKLPDSLYEQYF
TRBV6-6,-,CASRLNPSNTGERFF
TRBV29-1,-,CSTHEGLGGYTF
TRBV7-7,TRBD2,CASSSGRGRANEQFF
TRBV4-1,TRBD2,CASRRKLLADSYSEQFF
TRBV11-3,-,CASSLSDGLNTEAFF
TRBV12-3/TRBV12-4,-,CASSFSGAAGQETQYF
TRBV6-5,-,CASTSRRVTEAFF
TRBV29-1,-,CSVEGGSYNEQFF
TRBV12-3/TRBV12-4,-,CASSLLGNEQFF